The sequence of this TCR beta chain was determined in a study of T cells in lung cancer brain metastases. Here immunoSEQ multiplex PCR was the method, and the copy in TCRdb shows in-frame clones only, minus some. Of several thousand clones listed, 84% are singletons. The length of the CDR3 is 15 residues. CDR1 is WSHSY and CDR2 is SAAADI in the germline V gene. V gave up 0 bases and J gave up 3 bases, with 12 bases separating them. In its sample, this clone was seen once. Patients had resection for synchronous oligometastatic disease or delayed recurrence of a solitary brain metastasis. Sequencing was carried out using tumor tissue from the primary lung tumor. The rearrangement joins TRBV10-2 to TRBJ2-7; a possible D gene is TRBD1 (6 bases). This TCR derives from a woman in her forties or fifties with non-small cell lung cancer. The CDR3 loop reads CASSESAGVGYEQYF. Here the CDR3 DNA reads TGCGCCAGCAGTGAGTCCGCAGGGGTGGGCTACGAGCAGTACTTC.